Listed below are T cell receptor beta chains from one sample, sequenced in a study of Ad26.COV2.S vaccination and SARS-CoV-2 variants. Clones were read by immunoSEQ multiplex PCR, and TCRdb kept only the in-frame ones, dropping some. Here the sample spans around 300,000 clones, approximately 90% being singletons. Specimen: peripheral blood, collected in a trial of Ad26.COV2.S vaccine versus placebo. The receptors were gathered from a person aged 18-65 years who received the Ad26.COV2.S COVID-19 vaccine or a placebo. Each CDR3 is given with its conserved first and last residue. The D gene is left open where the match is weak. The size field is filled for only some rows; it gives once, few, many or a size class.

V gene	clone size	J gene	D gene	CDR3 DNA	CDR3 protein
TRBV27	-	TRBJ2-3	TRBD1	TGTGCCAGCAGTCTTTTATCGGACAGGTCTACAGATACGCAGTATTTT	CASSLLSDRSTDTQYF
TRBV5-1	-	TRBJ2-3	TRBD2	TGCGCCAGCAGCTTGGCGCGGGAGACAGATACGCAGTATTTT	CASSLARETDTQYF
TRBV4-3	-	TRBJ1-3	-	TGCGCCAGCAGCCAAGATTGGAAGGGGTTCGGTTACACCATATATTTT	CASSQDWKGFGYTIYF
TRBV3-1/TRBV3-2	few	TRBJ2-1	-	TGTGCCAGCAGCGGCCGGGACTCGTACAATGAGCAGTTCTTC	CASSGRDSYNEQFF
TRBV5-1	-	TRBJ2-5	TRBD1	TGCGCCAGCAGCACTACAGGGGTCGAGACCCAGTACTTC	CASSTTGVETQYF
TRBV18	-	TRBJ1-1	-	TGTGCCAGCTCACCAATACGAAAGGGTCTGAGGTCGGACACTGAAGCTTTCTTT	CASSPIRKGLRSDTEAFF
TRBV28	-	TRBJ2-3	TRBD2	TGTGCCAGCAGTTCCTCGGGGGGGACCCTCCTCGGCACAGATACGCAGTATTTT	CASSSSGGTLLGTDTQYF
TRBV7-2	-	TRBJ2-7	-	TGTGCCAGCAGCTTAACCAGGGATTCCTACGAGCAGTACTTC	CASSLTRDSYEQYF
TRBV4-3	-	TRBJ2-3	-	TGCGCCAGCAGCCAAGAACCCTTCACAGATACGCAGTATTTT	CASSQEPFTDTQYF
TRBV7-3	-	TRBJ2-1	TRBD2	TGTGCCAGCAGCTTAACCCCTAGCGGGAGGGCCGGGAATGAGCAGTTCTTC	CASSLTPSGRAGNEQFF
TRBV3-1/TRBV3-2	-	TRBJ2-7	TRBD1	TGTGCCAGCAGTCTGGGACAGGCCGAGCAGTACTTC	CASSLGQAEQYF
TRBV28	-	TRBJ1-1	-	TGTGCCAGCAGTCCCTCCGGATGGGGGGTATGGACTGAAGCTTTCTTT	CASSPSGWGVWTEAFF